Each of the 11 T cell receptor beta chains below was sequenced from the same sample in a study of somatic mutations in cytotoxic T cells in rheumatoid arthritis. Libraries were prepared by immunoSEQ multiplex PCR; TCRdb keeps only in-frame clonotypes and omits some of them. The sample includes under 13,000 clones, 70% to 75% seen only once; the top ten take around two fifths. The sample was CD8+ T cells sorted from blood. All receptors derive from an adult with rheumatoid arthritis.

This CDR3 is CASLEVGNTEAFF. CDR3 in DNA: TGTGCCAGCCTAGAAGTTGGGAACACTGAAGCTTTCTTT. The rearrangement joins TRBV28 to TRBJ1-1; D uncertain. The CDR3 length is 13 residues. V lost 8 bases and J 1 base, leaving 11 bases between the germline ends. Germline CDR1 and CDR2: MDHEN and SYDVKM.

V gene TRBV20-1 combines with J gene TRBJ2-1; D uncertain. The CDR3 loop spans 11 amino acids. Trimming shortened V by 0 bases and J by 13 bases, and 10 bases separated the two germline ends. Per germline, CDR1 DFQATT and CDR2 SNEGSKA (reference sequence). The CDR3 DNA follows: TGCAGTGCTAGAGATGGCATGGGACAGTTCTTC. Its protein is CSARDGMGQFF.

The CDR3 spells CASSYQGDRNYEQYF. The CDR3 nucleotides read TGTGCCAGCAGTTATCAGGGAGACAGGAACTACGAGCAGTACTTC. The chain combines TRBV27 with TRBJ2-7; a weak D match, TRBD1 (6 bases). The CDR3 sequence is 15 residues long. Trimming took off 4 bases at V and 3 bases at J, with 16 bases between the two ends. Germline-derived CDR1 and CDR2 are MNHEY and SMNVEV (reference sequence).

The V and J genes are TRBV7-6 and TRBJ2-5; no definite D call. The V and J ends lost 1 base and 4 bases respectively, with 16 bases between them. CDR1 and CDR2 (germline): SGHVS, FNYEAQ. The length of the CDR3 is 16 residues. CDR3 amino acids: CASSLVPGESRETQYF. The CDR3 bases are TGTGCCAGCAGCTTAGTTCCCGGAGAGAGCCGAGAGACCCAGTACTTC.

This rearrangement joins TRBV11-3 to TRBJ1-2; D not certain. Germline V gives CDR1 SGHNT, CDR2 YENEEA. The CDR3 has 12 residues. V was trimmed by 2 bases and J by 3 bases, leaving 4 bases between them. CDR3 region: CASSLTHYGYTF. CDR3 nucleotides: TGTGCCAGCAGCTTAACCCACTATGGCTACACCTTC.

The gene calls are TRBV6-4 and TRBJ2-4, with 12 bases identical to TRBD1. The CDR3 is 15 residues long. The V gene end was trimmed by 2 bases and the J gene end by 9 bases; junction bases not matched to a gene: 5. Germline V gene data show CDR1 as MRHNA and CDR2 as SNTAGT. For the CDR3, the DNA is TGTGCCAGCAGTGACGGGACAGGGGGCGAGTCCATTCAGTACTTC. Amino acid sequence: CASSDGTGGESIQYF.

This chain joins TRBV25-1 and TRBJ2-2; weak D call: TRBD1 (5 bases). CDR3 length: 15 residues. The germline gives CDR1 MGHDK, CDR2 SYGVNS. Trimming shortened V by 5 bases and J by 4 bases, and 14 bases separated the two germline ends. In DNA form, the CDR3 reads TGTGCCAGCAGTCCCATCCGACAGAGCACCGGGGAGCTGTTTTTT. This translates into CASSPIRQSTGELFF.

The genes are TRBV7-6 and TRBJ2-2; D is unclear. This CDR3 spans 15 amino acids. Germline CDR1 reads SGHVS; CDR2 reads FNYEAQ. V dropped 4 bases and J dropped 3 bases, with 12 bases sitting between them. CDR3 in amino acids: CASSYPRAYTGELFF. The CDR3 DNA reads as TGTGCCAGCAGCTATCCACGAGCCTACACCGGGGAGCTGTTTTTT.

The chain carries TRBV7-3 and TRBJ1-5; 7 nucleotides match TRBD1. The germline V gene has CDR1 SGHTA and CDR2 FQGTGA. Trimming at V came to 5 bases and at J to 4 bases, leaving 17 bases not matched to a gene. The CDR3 sequence is 18 residues long. CDR3 coding DNA: TGTGCCAGCAGCATAGGAGCCCCGGGACAGAGTGGAAATCAGCCCCAGCATTTT. Amino acids: CASSIGAPGQSGNQPQHF.

The chain carries TRBV13 and TRBJ2-2; perhaps TRBD2 as D (5 bases). CDR1 and CDR2 from the germline V gene are PRHDT and FYEKMQ (reference sequence). V was cut by 5 bases and J by 0 bases, with 13 bases left in between. The CDR3 totals 16 residues. The CDR3 DNA sequence: TGTGCCAGCAGCAAAGGACTTGTTACGAACACCGGGGAGCTGTTTTTT. This sequence encodes CASSKGLVTNTGELFF.

The CDR3 DNA is TGTGCCAGCAGCCAAGAAGGACAGGACAACTCCTACGAGCAGTACTTC. This gives the protein CASSQEGQDNSYEQYF. J is TRBJ2-7 and V is TRBV4-2, with 7 nucleotides matching TRBD1. The CDR3 has 16 amino acids. Per the germline V gene, CDR1 is LGHNA and CDR2 is YNFKEQ. Trimming at V came to 0 bases and at J to 0 bases, leaving 5 bases not matched to a gene.